This is a list of T cell receptor beta chains from one sample in a study of shared clonotypes between healthy human individuals. The assay was immunoSEQ multiplex PCR, and TCRdb's table has in-frame clones only and misses some. In the table there are over 2 million clones, about 95% of which are singletons. The sample comprised naive CD4+ T cells sorted from blood. These receptors were obtained from a man aged 18 to 29 in good health. The CDR3 runs from the conserved cysteine through the conserved F or W. A D gene is named only where the DNA matches it firmly. Size tells how often a clone was seen (once, few, many) or the class of an expanded clone, and some rows leave it out.

v_call: TRBV11-2; j_call: TRBJ1-2; d_call: TRBD1; clone_size: NA; cdr3_aa: CASSFPGTGGLYGYTF; cdr3_nt: TGTGCCAGCAGCTTTCCAGGGACAGGGGGCCTCTATGGCTACACCTTC
v_call: TRBV27; j_call: TRBJ2-3; d_call: TRBD1; clone_size: NA; cdr3_aa: CASSFTGQLGTDTQYF; cdr3_nt: TGTGCCAGCAGTTTTACGGGACAGCTGGGGACAGATACGCAGTATTTT
v_call: TRBV27; j_call: TRBJ1-1; d_call: TRBD1; clone_size: NA; cdr3_aa: CASSQPSGGYTEAFF; cdr3_nt: TGTGCCAGCAGTCAGCCCTCAGGGGGTTACACTGAAGCTTTCTTT
v_call: TRBV27; j_call: TRBJ1-5; d_call: TRBD1; clone_size: once; cdr3_aa: CASSLSWDRTQPQHF; cdr3_nt: TGTGCCAGCAGTTTATCTTGGGACAGAACTCAGCCCCAGCATTTT
v_call: TRBV7-2; j_call: TRBJ2-7; d_call: NA; clone_size: NA; cdr3_aa: CASSPPNLSYEQYF; cdr3_nt: TGTGCCAGCAGCCCCCCGAATCTCTCCTACGAGCAGTACTTC
v_call: TRBV5-6; j_call: TRBJ2-5; d_call: NA; clone_size: NA; cdr3_aa: CASSLDRVLETQYF; cdr3_nt: TGTGCCAGCAGCTTGGACAGGGTGTTGGAGACCCAGTACTTC
v_call: TRBV7-2; j_call: TRBJ2-1; d_call: NA; clone_size: NA; cdr3_aa: CASSLVPGNEQFF; cdr3_nt: TGTGCCAGCAGCTTAGTCCCGGGCAATGAGCAGTTCTTC
v_call: TRBV5-1; j_call: TRBJ2-3; d_call: TRBD2; clone_size: NA; cdr3_aa: CASSLTSGSRSDTQYF; cdr3_nt: TGCGCCAGCAGCTTGACTAGCGGGAGTAGATCGGATACGCAGTATTTT
v_call: TRBV25-1; j_call: TRBJ2-7; d_call: NA; clone_size: NA; cdr3_aa: CASSAGSQSSYEQYF; cdr3_nt: TGTGCCAGCAGTGCGGGGAGTCAAAGCTCCTACGAGCAGTACTTC
v_call: TRBV2; j_call: TRBJ2-7; d_call: TRBD2; clone_size: NA; cdr3_aa: CASKLLAGSYEQYF; cdr3_nt: TGTGCCAGCAAATTACTAGCGGGCTCCTACGAGCAGTACTTC
v_call: TRBV5-1; j_call: TRBJ2-5; d_call: NA; clone_size: NA; cdr3_aa: CASSFESFPYQETQYF; cdr3_nt: TGCGCCAGCAGCTTCGAATCCTTCCCGTACCAAGAGACCCAGTACTTC
v_call: TRBV5-1; j_call: TRBJ2-3; d_call: TRBD2; clone_size: NA; cdr3_aa: CASSTGGPADTQYF; cdr3_nt: TGCGCCAGCAGCACGGGAGGGCCCGCAGATACGCAGTATTTT
v_call: TRBV6-6; j_call: TRBJ2-4; d_call: TRBD1; clone_size: NA; cdr3_aa: CASIPGQSKNIQYF; cdr3_nt: TGTGCCAGCATTCCGGGACAGTCCAAAAACATTCAGTACTTC
v_call: TRBV9; j_call: TRBJ2-3; d_call: NA; clone_size: NA; cdr3_aa: CASSVGGTADTQYF; cdr3_nt: TGTGCCAGCAGCGTAGGCGGGACGGCAGATACGCAGTATTTT
v_call: TRBV27; j_call: TRBJ2-7; d_call: TRBD1; clone_size: NA; cdr3_aa: CASSLGTGGTPYEQYF; cdr3_nt: TGTGCCAGCAGTTTGGGGACAGGGGGTACCCCCTACGAGCAGTACTTC
v_call: TRBV7-2; j_call: TRBJ2-2; d_call: NA; clone_size: NA; cdr3_aa: CAAGEATGELFF; cdr3_nt: TGTGCCGCCGGGGAAGCCACCGGGGAGCTGTTTTTT
v_call: TRBV6-5; j_call: TRBJ1-4; d_call: TRBD1; clone_size: NA; cdr3_aa: CASRINRGPNEKLFF; cdr3_nt: TGTGCCAGCAGAATTAACAGGGGGCCTAATGAAAAACTGTTTTTT
v_call: TRBV29-1; j_call: TRBJ2-5; d_call: TRBD2; clone_size: NA; cdr3_aa: CSTTRRASGAQETQYF; cdr3_nt: TGCAGCACCACCAGGAGGGCTAGCGGGGCCCAAGAGACCCAGTACTTC
v_call: TRBV5-1; j_call: TRBJ2-5; d_call: TRBD1; clone_size: NA; cdr3_aa: CASSLQGQGRETQYF; cdr3_nt: TGCGCCAGCAGCTTACAGGGACAGGGAAGAGAGACCCAGTACTTC
v_call: TRBV5-1; j_call: TRBJ2-1; d_call: NA; clone_size: NA; cdr3_aa: CASSLAAINEQFF; cdr3_nt: TGCGCCAGCAGCTTAGCCGCAATCAATGAGCAGTTCTTC
v_call: TRBV10-3; j_call: TRBJ2-7; d_call: TRBD1; clone_size: NA; cdr3_aa: CAITMDSPGGEQYF; cdr3_nt: TGTGCCATCACTATGGACAGCCCAGGGGGAGAGCAGTACTTC
v_call: TRBV5-1; j_call: TRBJ1-3; d_call: NA; clone_size: NA; cdr3_aa: CASSPDGKGTIYF; cdr3_nt: TGCGCCAGCAGCCCGGACGGGAAGGGCACCATATATTTT
v_call: TRBV4-1; j_call: TRBJ2-3; d_call: TRBD2; clone_size: NA; cdr3_aa: CASSQEGLAGARTDTQYF; cdr3_nt: TGCGCCAGCAGCCAAGAGGGACTAGCGGGGGCCCGCACAGATACGCAGTATTTT
v_call: TRBV27; j_call: TRBJ1-1; d_call: NA; clone_size: NA; cdr3_aa: CASSLIGSGNTEAFF; cdr3_nt: TGTGCCAGCAGTTTAATTGGGAGCGGGAACACTGAAGCTTTCTTT
v_call: TRBV7-8; j_call: TRBJ2-7; d_call: NA; clone_size: NA; cdr3_aa: CASSLKGEQYF; cdr3_nt: TGTGCCAGCAGCTTAAAGGGCGAGCAGTACTTC
v_call: TRBV7-9; j_call: TRBJ1-3; d_call: NA; clone_size: NA; cdr3_aa: CASSFTSSVSGNTIYF; cdr3_nt: TGTGCCAGCAGCTTTACATCTTCGGTCTCTGGAAACACCATATATTTT
v_call: TRBV14; j_call: TRBJ1-1; d_call: NA; clone_size: NA; cdr3_aa: CASSQDAGMNTEAFF; cdr3_nt: TGTGCCAGCAGCCAAGATGCAGGGATGAACACTGAAGCTTTCTTT
v_call: TRBV11-2; j_call: TRBJ2-3; d_call: TRBD2; clone_size: once; cdr3_aa: CASSLGLVTDTQYF; cdr3_nt: TGTGCCAGCAGCCTAGGACTAGTAACAGATACGCAGTATTTT
v_call: TRBV19; j_call: TRBJ1-6; d_call: TRBD1; clone_size: NA; cdr3_aa: CASSTRQGDGSPLHF; cdr3_nt: TGTGCCAGTAGTACACGACAGGGCGATGGTTCACCCCTCCACTTT
v_call: TRBV30; j_call: TRBJ1-6; d_call: TRBD1; clone_size: NA; cdr3_aa: CAWSGTGVPPLHF; cdr3_nt: TGTGCCTGGTCCGGGACAGGCGTGCCCCCCCTCCACTTT
v_call: TRBV2; j_call: TRBJ2-2; d_call: TRBD1; clone_size: once; cdr3_aa: CAIRDRGGTGELFF; cdr3_nt: TGTGCCATCCGGGACAGGGGAGGCACCGGGGAGCTGTTTTTT
v_call: TRBV5-1; j_call: TRBJ2-5; d_call: NA; clone_size: NA; cdr3_aa: CASSLSNQETQYF; cdr3_nt: TGCGCCAGCAGCTTAAGCAACCAAGAGACCCAGTACTTC
v_call: TRBV6-6; j_call: TRBJ1-2; d_call: NA; clone_size: NA; cdr3_aa: CASSFEGDYGYTF; cdr3_nt: TGTGCCAGCAGTTTCGAGGGGGACTATGGCTACACCTTC
v_call: TRBV18; j_call: TRBJ1-2; d_call: TRBD1; clone_size: NA; cdr3_aa: CASSRTGMDYGYTF; cdr3_nt: TGTGCCAGCTCCCGGACAGGGATGGACTATGGCTACACCTTC
v_call: TRBV5-1; j_call: TRBJ2-1; d_call: NA; clone_size: NA; cdr3_aa: CASSMGIDFIEQFF; cdr3_nt: TGCGCCAGCAGTATGGGTATAGACTTTATTGAGCAGTTCTTC
v_call: TRBV9; j_call: TRBJ2-2; d_call: NA; clone_size: NA; cdr3_aa: CASSVVPAGELFF; cdr3_nt: TGTGCCAGCAGCGTAGTACCCGCCGGGGAGCTGTTTTTT
v_call: TRBV4-1; j_call: TRBJ1-1; d_call: NA; clone_size: once; cdr3_aa: CASSPDFTDVITNTEAFF; cdr3_nt: TGCGCCAGCAGCCCGGATTTCACTGACGTTATTACGAACACTGAAGCTTTCTTT
v_call: TRBV5-1; j_call: TRBJ2-3; d_call: NA; clone_size: NA; cdr3_aa: CATFLAPGLTDTQYF; cdr3_nt: TGCGCCACCTTCTTGGCTCCGGGACTTACAGATACGCAGTATTTT
v_call: TRBV6-6; j_call: TRBJ2-1; d_call: TRBD2; clone_size: NA; cdr3_aa: CASSPLAGGGLNEQFF; cdr3_nt: TGTGCCAGCAGTCCGCTAGCGGGAGGCGGTCTCAATGAGCAGTTCTTC
v_call: TRBV2; j_call: TRBJ1-1; d_call: TRBD1; clone_size: NA; cdr3_aa: CASTGETGGTEAFF; cdr3_nt: TGTGCCAGCACTGGTGAGACAGGGGGGACTGAAGCTTTCTTT
v_call: TRBV30; j_call: TRBJ2-1; d_call: TRBD2; clone_size: NA; cdr3_aa: CAWSGGTYNEQFF; cdr3_nt: TGTGCCTGGTCGGGAGGGACCTACAATGAGCAGTTCTTC
v_call: TRBV7-2; j_call: TRBJ1-2; d_call: TRBD1; clone_size: NA; cdr3_aa: CASSLDATGTYGYTF; cdr3_nt: TGTGCCAGCAGCCTCGACGCGACAGGGACCTATGGCTACACCTTC
v_call: TRBV10-3; j_call: TRBJ2-7; d_call: TRBD2; clone_size: NA; cdr3_aa: CAISASGRSYEQYF; cdr3_nt: TGTGCCATCAGTGCTAGCGGGAGATCCTACGAGCAGTACTTC
v_call: TRBV2; j_call: TRBJ1-6; d_call: NA; clone_size: NA; cdr3_aa: CASSEEVARNSPLHF; cdr3_nt: TGTGCCAGCAGTGAAGAGGTCGCGAGAAATTCACCCCTCCACTTT
v_call: TRBV29-1; j_call: TRBJ2-7; d_call: NA; clone_size: NA; cdr3_aa: CSVSGQTYEQYF; cdr3_nt: TGCAGCGTTTCCGGGCAAACCTACGAGCAGTACTTC
v_call: TRBV23-1; j_call: TRBJ1-2; d_call: TRBD1; clone_size: NA; cdr3_aa: CASSHRGQANYGYTF; cdr3_nt: TGCGCCAGCAGTCACCGGGGACAGGCGAACTATGGCTACACCTTC
v_call: TRBV28; j_call: TRBJ1-4; d_call: NA; clone_size: NA; cdr3_aa: CASSSPEGATNEKLFF; cdr3_nt: TGTGCCAGCAGTTCACCCGAGGGAGCAACTAATGAAAAACTGTTTTTT
v_call: TRBV4-2; j_call: TRBJ1-2; d_call: NA; clone_size: NA; cdr3_aa: CASSQERQGGNGYTF; cdr3_nt: TGTGCCAGCAGCCAAGAGCGCCAGGGAGGAAATGGCTACACCTTC